The next 23 T cell receptor beta chains were all read from a single sample in a study of T cell changes during pregnancy in multiple sclerosis. Sequenced by immunoSEQ multiplex PCR; TCRdb stores in-frame clones only, minus some. Here the sample spans 40,000 to 60,000 clones, 92% being singletons. The sample here was CD4+ T cells from peripheral blood mononuclear cells, taken after pregnancy. The origin of the receptors is a female donor with multiple sclerosis, enrolled in a pregnancy study.

This chain links TRBV20-1 with TRBJ2-5; D is undetermined. Germline CDR1 reads DFQATT; CDR2 reads SNEGSKA (reference sequence). V was cut by 8 bases and J by 7 bases, with 11 bases left in between. The CDR3 runs to 10 residues. This CDR3 reads CSCGSGTQYF. The CDR3 DNA follows: TGCAGTTGCGGCTCGGGGACCCAGTACTTC.

About this clone itself: At one end the junction does not follow the germline gene, possibly because of a read error. The chain has TRBV11-2 and TRBJ2-2; D perhaps matches TRBD2 (6 bases). The CDR3 sequence is 11 residues long. Germline CDR1 reads SGHAT; CDR2 reads FQNNGV. The CDR3 protein is CASSRSGGLFF. Here the CDR3 DNA reads TGTGCCAGCAGTAGATCCGGGGGGCTGTTTTTT.

This sequence joins TRBV5-8 and TRBJ1-1; no clear D. Trimming shortened V by 0 bases and J by 1 base, and 7 bases separated the two germline ends. CDR1 is SGHTS and CDR2 is YDEGEE in the germline V gene. This CDR3 has 14 amino acids. The DNA for the CDR3 is TGTGCCAGCAGCTTGGTACGGTCGAACACTGAAGCTTTCTTT. Its translation: CASSLVRSNTEAFF.

V is TRBV7-9 and J is TRBJ1-1; no firm D call. The germline V and J ends were trimmed by 1 base and 4 bases, with 10 bases remaining between them. CDR3 size: 14 residues. The germline CDR1 and CDR2 sequences are SEHNR and FQNEAQ (reference sequence). CDR3: CASSLVQVGTEAFF. The DNA of the CDR3 is TGTGCCAGCAGCTTAGTGCAGGTCGGCACTGAAGCTTTCTTT.

The gene calls are TRBV7-2 and TRBJ2-5; D unresolved. The ends were cut back, 5 bases at V and 0 bases at J, with 4 bases in the middle. Germline V lookup: CDR1 SGHTA, CDR2 FQGNSA. The CDR3 spans 12 residues. The CDR3 is CASSHNQETQYF. The CDR3 DNA reads as TGTGCCAGCAGCCACAACCAAGAGACCCAGTACTTC.

The chain couples TRBV7-9 to TRBJ2-6; the match to TRBD2 covers 7 bases. Losses at the gene ends were 0 bases for V and 2 bases for J; bases not matched to a gene: 1. CDR3 length: 16 residues. Looked up from germline, CDR1 is SEHNR and CDR2 is FQNEAQ (reference sequence). The DNA of the CDR3 is TGTGCCAGCAGCTTAGCGGGGGGGACTGGGGCCAACGTCCTGACTTTC. Translation gives CASSLAGGTGANVLTF. The full variable domain, in which reference TRBV7-9 and TRBJ2-6 provide the parts outside the CDR3, is DTGVSQNPRHKITKRGQNVTFRCDPISEHNRLYWYRQTLGQGPEFLTYFQNEAQLEKSRLLSDRFSAERPKGSFSTLEIQRTEQGDSAMYLCASSLAGGTGANVLTFGAGSRLTVL.

This chain joins TRBV5-6 and TRBJ2-7, with 8 bases identical to TRBD1. The germline CDR1 and CDR2 sequences are SGHDT and YYEEEE. This CDR3 is 14 amino acids long. V shed 3 bases and J 4 bases; nucleotides not matched to a gene: 6. CDR3 sequence (DNA): TGTGCCAGCAGCTCGACAGGGGCGTCTTACGAGCAGTACTTC. Translation gives CASSSTGASYEQYF. The full variable domain, completed using reference TRBV5-6 and TRBJ2-7, is DAGVTQSPTHLIKTRGQQVTLRCSPKSGHDTVSWYQQALGQGPQFIFQYYEEEERQRGNFPDRFSGHQFPNYSSELNVNALLLGDSALYLCASSSTGASYEQYFGPGTRLTVT.

This chain links TRBV30 with TRBJ2-1, with 8 positions matching TRBD2. The CDR3 is 18 residues long. V shed 0 bases, J shed 0 bases, and the junction held 10 bases outside the gene matches. From germline, CDR1 is GTSNPN and CDR2 SVGIG (reference sequence). CDR3 nucleotide sequence: TGTGCCTGGAGTGTTTCCTATAGCGGGGTAAGCTCCTACAATGAGCAGTTCTTC. It encodes CAWSVSYSGVSSYNEQFF.

The J gene is TRBJ1-2, the V gene TRBV29-1; the D gene is possibly TRBD1 (5 bases). The germline gives CDR1 SQVTM, CDR2 ANQGSEA. This CDR3 has 13 residues. V lost 5 bases, J lost 6 bases, and 16 bases lay in between. The CDR3 bases are TGCAGCGTTCGACCGGCAGGGAATAATGGCTACACCTTC. Protein sequence: CSVRPAGNNGYTF.

The chain uses TRBV11-2 and TRBJ2-4; 9 bases align to TRBD1. There are 15 residues in the CDR3. Germline V gives CDR1 SGHAT, CDR2 FQNNGV. The J segment lost 10 bases and the V segment lost 5 bases, leaving 12 bases of the junction unmatched. The CDR3 region is CASSPDRGFNPIQYF. In nucleotides, the CDR3 is TGTGCCAGCAGCCCCGACAGGGGGTTCAATCCGATTCAGTACTTC. The whole variable domain, remainder taken from reference TRBV11-2 and TRBJ2-4, is EAGVAQSPRYKIIEKRQSVAFWCNPISGHATLYWYQQILGQGPKLLIQFQNNGVVDDSQLPKDRFSAERLKGVDSTLKIQPAKLEDSAVYLCASSPDRGFNPIQYFGAGTRLSVL.

The V gene is TRBV11-2, the J gene TRBJ2-7; 8 positions agree with TRBD2. The germline V gene has CDR1 SGHAT and CDR2 FQNNGV. This CDR3 has 18 amino acids. The V gene end was trimmed by 5 bases and the J gene end by 0 bases; junction bases not matched to a gene: 15. The CDR3 reads CASSHVRLAGRSSYEQYF. The CDR3, as DNA: TGTGCCAGCAGCCACGTGAGGCTAGCGGGCCGGAGCTCCTACGAGCAGTACTTC.

J is TRBJ2-1 and V is TRBV28, with D perhaps matching TRBD2 (5 bases). This CDR3 comprises 14 residues. Trimming took off 5 bases at V and 3 bases at J, with 11 bases between the two ends. Germline values: CDR1 MDHEN, CDR2 SYDVKM. CDR3 bases: TGTGCCAGCAGTCCCCAGGCGGGCTACAATGAGCAGTTCTTC. It codes for CASSPQAGYNEQFF.

The genes are TRBV4-3 and TRBJ1-2; no clear D. The germline V and J ends were trimmed by 0 bases and 8 bases, with 16 bases remaining between them. The CDR3 is 15 residues long. Germline V gives CDR1 LGHNA, CDR2 YSLEER. The CDR3 spells CASSQDLGGIEGYTF. CDR3 sequence (DNA): TGCGCCAGCAGCCAAGATTTGGGCGGGATCGAGGGCTACACCTTC.

This chain links TRBV9 with TRBJ1-1; D is uncertain. The ends were cut back, 3 bases at V and 5 bases at J, with 20 bases in the middle. The CDR3 has 16 amino acids. Germline CDR1 reads SGDLS; CDR2 reads YYNGEE. Here the CDR3 reads CASSAPRTEVRTEAFF. CDR3 coding DNA: TGTGCCAGCAGCGCCCCCCGGACGGAGGTTCGGACTGAAGCTTTCTTT.

The chain carries TRBV7-3 and TRBJ2-1; 7 nucleotides agree with TRBD2. The CDR3 contains 15 residues. V was pared by 2 bases and J by 0 bases, with 1 base of the junction left unmatched. From germline, CDR1 is SGHTA and CDR2 FQGTGA. The CDR3 DNA follows: TGTGCCAGCAGCTTAGTAGCGGGCTCCTACAATGAGCAGTTCTTC. Translated: CASSLVAGSYNEQFF.

The V gene is TRBV10-3, the J gene TRBJ1-2, with 8 bases fitting TRBD1. The CDR3 extends over 13 amino acids. Germline loops: CDR1 ENHRY, CDR2 SYGVKD. V was clipped by 5 bases and J by 4 bases; unmatched bases: 3. The CDR3 here is CAISPQGAYGYTF. CDR3 DNA sequence: TGTGCCATCAGTCCGCAGGGGGCCTATGGCTACACCTTC.

This clone was seen only once. The chain recombines TRBV21-1 with TRBJ2-1; TRBD2 is the table's D call and was not checked against the DNA. TRBV21-1 is a listed pseudogene. The CDR3 runs to 17 residues. The CDR3 protein is CASSKAASGGQYNEQFF. The DNA for the CDR3 is TGTGCCAGCAGCAAAGCGGCTAGCGGAGGGCAATACAATGAGCAGTTCTTC.

V usage is TRBV18 and J usage is TRBJ1-1; D is perhaps TRBD1 (6 bases). There are 13 residues in the CDR3. CDR1 and CDR2 (germline): KGHSH, LQKENI. The V and J ends lost 3 bases and 6 bases respectively, with 11 bases between them. The CDR3, as DNA: TGTGCCAGCTCACCCCGACAGGAATCTGAAGCTTTCTTT. It specifies CASSPRQESEAFF.

With respect to this clone: The junction departs from germline at one end; a sequencing error may be responsible. This sequence joins TRBV7-9 and TRBJ1-2; possible D gene TRBD1, 6 bases. CDR1 and CDR2 from the germline V gene are SEHNR and FQNEAQ (reference sequence). The CDR3 has 12 amino acids. Here the CDR3 DNA reads TGTGCCAGCAGTCAAACAGGGAACCTGGATATCTTC. Translation: CASSQTGNLDIF.

Concerning this clone: Other DNA sequences in this specimen translate into the identical CDR3. The chain joins TRBV7-9 to TRBJ1-3; D perhaps matches TRBD1 (6 bases). Germline CDR1 and CDR2: SEHNR and FQNEAQ (reference sequence). The CDR3 extends over 15 amino acids. The V end lost 1 base, the J end lost 4 bases, and 11 bases lay between the germline ends. CDR3 nucleotides: TGTGCCAGCAGCTTAGACAGGGAGGGCGGAAACACCATATATTTT. Its translation: CASSLDREGGNTIYF.

V and J are TRBV19 and TRBJ2-3, with D unresolved. CDR3 length: 13 amino acids. Trimming pared 5 bases from V and 4 bases from J, leaving 10 bases between. From germline, CDR1 is LNHDA and CDR2 SQIVND (reference sequence). The CDR3 nucleotides read TGTGCCAGTAGTCCGGGTGGTTCAGATACGCAGTATTTT. Its protein is CASSPGGSDTQYF.

The V call is TRBV18, the J call TRBJ2-7; 8 bases are shared with TRBD1. The V gene's germline CDR1 is KGHSH and CDR2 LQKENI. The J segment lost 5 bases and the V segment lost 5 bases, leaving 8 bases of the junction unmatched. The CDR3 has 14 residues. CDR3 DNA sequence: TGTGCCAGCTCAACGGACAGGGCTAAGCACGAGCAGTACTTC. Amino acid sequence: CASSTDRAKHEQYF.

The chain is built from TRBV6-1 and TRBJ1-2; 7 bases line up with TRBD1. The trim removed 5 bases at V and 2 bases at J, leaving 8 bases unmatched. The CDR3 spans 15 residues. CDR1 and CDR2 from the germline V gene are MNHNS and SASEGT. In nucleotides, the CDR3 is TGTGCCAGCAGTCTAGGGACAGTGGGCAACTATGGCTACACCTTC. It encodes CASSLGTVGNYGYTF.